This T cell receptor (beta chain) stems from a study of beta chain features in type 1 diabetes. Isolated RNA was reverse transcribed in full, so expressed TCRB transcripts were sequenced. The assay was immunoSEQ multiplex PCR, and TCRdb's table has in-frame clones only and misses some. This table has around 250,000 clones, 25% to 35% appearing once. V dropped 3 bases and J dropped 4 bases, with 12 bases sitting between them. The V gene's germline CDR1 is MGHRA and CDR2 YSYEKL. The CDR3 length is 14 residues. The origin of this receptor is a man aged 25-45 years in good health. This chain uses TRBV4-1 with TRBJ1-2; weak D call: TRBD1 (5 bases). Sequenced sample: central memory CD4+ T cells from blood. The CDR3 here is CASSHPGQGYGYTF. The CDR3 DNA reads TGCGCCAGCAGCCACCCAGGGCAGGGCTATGGCTACACCTTC.